This TCR beta chain was retrieved from a study of cytomegalovirus exposure and HLA in healthy donors. Findings and limits, study-wide: Most subjects had HLA-A and HLA-B alleles reportedly predicted accurately by TCR beta sequences. The investigators catalogued 150 or so TCR beta chains as cytomegalovirus-associated. In a later analysis, HLA-associated beta chains showed higher expansion and lower generation probabilities than comparable chains. Most TCR sequences were seen very rarely across donors, but some public TCRs occurred in many.

V trimming: 6 bases; J trimming: 0 bases; junction bases outside the gene matches: 9. The CDR3 sequence is 18 residues long. Per germline, CDR1 SGHTA and CDR2 FQGNSA. The PCR employed 60 Vbeta primers together with 13 Jbeta primers. Sequenced by immunoSEQ multiplex PCR; TCRdb stores in-frame clones only, minus some. The sample records around 70,000 clones, 60% to 80% being singletons. Details on this clone: What it recognizes is unknown.

Sequencing used PBMCs. The sequence was obtained from a girl between 10 and 17 years old in good health and CMV-seropositive. The chain carries TRBV7-2 and TRBJ2-6, with 9 bases fitting TRBD1. CDR3 sequence reads: CASRYGTGTLSGANVLTF. CDR3 nucleotide sequence: TGTGCCAGCAGATATGGGACAGGGACCCTCTCTGGGGCCAACGTCCTGACTTTC.